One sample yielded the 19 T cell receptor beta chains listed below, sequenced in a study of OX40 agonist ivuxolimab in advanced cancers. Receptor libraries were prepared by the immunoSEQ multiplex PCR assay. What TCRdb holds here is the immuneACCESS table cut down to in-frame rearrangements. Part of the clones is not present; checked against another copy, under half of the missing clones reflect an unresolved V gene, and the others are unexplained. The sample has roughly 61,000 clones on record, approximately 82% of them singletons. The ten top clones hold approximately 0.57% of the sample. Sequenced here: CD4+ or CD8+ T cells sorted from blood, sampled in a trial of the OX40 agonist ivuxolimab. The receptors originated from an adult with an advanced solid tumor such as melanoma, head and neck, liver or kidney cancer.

CDR3 in DNA: TGTGCCAGCAGCTTATTTCTAGCGGGAGGGCAGGCTGGGGCCAACGTCCTGACTTTC. This codes for CASSLFLAGGQAGANVLTF. This rearrangement joins TRBV13 to TRBJ2-6, with 12 bases aligning to TRBD2. The CDR3 is 19 amino acids. V lost 2 bases and J lost 2; bases outside the gene matches: 7. Germline V gene lookup returns CDR1 PRHDT and CDR2 FYEKMQ (reference sequence).

Written as DNA, the CDR3 is TGTGCCAGCAGCCTCGGACGGGAAGTTTCCTACGAGCAGTACTTC. Encoded protein: CASSLGREVSYEQYF. This chain links TRBV2 with TRBJ2-7; TRBD2 is a possible D gene (5 bases). CDR1 and CDR2 from the germline V gene are SNHLY and FYNNEI. Trimming took 6 bases from V and 1 from J, leaving 16 bases between them. CDR3 length: 15 residues.

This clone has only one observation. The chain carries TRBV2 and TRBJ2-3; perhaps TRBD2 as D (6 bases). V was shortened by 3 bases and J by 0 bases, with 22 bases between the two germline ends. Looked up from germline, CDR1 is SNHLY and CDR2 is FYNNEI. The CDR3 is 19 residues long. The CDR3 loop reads CASSEPLGFAGSSTDTQYF. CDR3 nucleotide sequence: TGTGCCAGCAGTGAGCCGCTAGGTTTTGCGGGATCGAGCACAGATACGCAGTATTTT. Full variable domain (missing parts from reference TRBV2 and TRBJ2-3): EPEVTQTPSHQVTQMGQEVILRCVPISNHLYFYWYRQILGQKVEFLVSFYNNEISEKSEIFDDQFSVERPDGSNFTLKIRSTKLEDSAMYFCASSEPLGFAGSSTDTQYFGPGTRLTVL.

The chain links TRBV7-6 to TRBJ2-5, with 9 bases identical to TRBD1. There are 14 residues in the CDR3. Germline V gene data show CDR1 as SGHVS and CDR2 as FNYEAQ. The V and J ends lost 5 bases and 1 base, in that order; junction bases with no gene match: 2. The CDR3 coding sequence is TGTGCCAGCAGCGACAGGGGGGGCCAAGAGACCCAGTACTTC. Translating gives CASSDRGGQETQYF.

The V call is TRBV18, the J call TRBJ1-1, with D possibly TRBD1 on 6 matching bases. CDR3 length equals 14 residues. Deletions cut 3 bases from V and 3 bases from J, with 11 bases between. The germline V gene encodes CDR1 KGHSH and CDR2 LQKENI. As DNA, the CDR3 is TGTGCCAGCTCACCCGCTCGGACAGACACTGAAGCTTTCTTT. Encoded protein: CASSPARTDTEAFF.

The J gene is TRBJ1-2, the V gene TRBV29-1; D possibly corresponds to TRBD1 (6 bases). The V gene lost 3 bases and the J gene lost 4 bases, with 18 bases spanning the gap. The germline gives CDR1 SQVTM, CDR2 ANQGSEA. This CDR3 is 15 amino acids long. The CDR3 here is CSVDGGGRWGYGYTF. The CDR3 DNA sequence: TGCAGCGTTGACGGCGGGGGGCGCTGGGGCTATGGCTACACCTTC.

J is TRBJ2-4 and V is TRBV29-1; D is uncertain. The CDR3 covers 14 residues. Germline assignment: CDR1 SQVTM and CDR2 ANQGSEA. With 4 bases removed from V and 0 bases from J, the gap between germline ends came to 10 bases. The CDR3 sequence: CSVVADLAKNIQYF. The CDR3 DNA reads TGCAGCGTTGTGGCAGATCTAGCCAAAAACATTCAGTACTTC.

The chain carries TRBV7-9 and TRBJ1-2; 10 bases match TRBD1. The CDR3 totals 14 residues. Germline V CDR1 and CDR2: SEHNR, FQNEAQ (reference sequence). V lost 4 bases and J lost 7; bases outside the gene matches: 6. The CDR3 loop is CASSYSDRGIGYTF. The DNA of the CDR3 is TGTGCCAGCAGCTATTCGGACAGGGGGATTGGCTACACCTTC.

In DNA form, the CDR3 reads TGTGCCAGCAGCCCAACCCCGAGTCAGCCCCAGCATTTT. Translated: CASSPTPSQPQHF. The J gene is TRBJ1-5, the V gene TRBV7-2, with D hard to call. With 5 bases removed from V and 6 bases from J, the gap between germline ends came to 11 bases. The germline V gene encodes CDR1 SGHTA and CDR2 FQGNSA. The CDR3 totals 13 residues.

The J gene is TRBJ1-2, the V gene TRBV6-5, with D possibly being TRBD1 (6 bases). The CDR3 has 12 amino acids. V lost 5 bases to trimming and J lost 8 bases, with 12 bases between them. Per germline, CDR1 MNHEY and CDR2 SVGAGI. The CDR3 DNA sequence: TGTGCCAGCAGTCGTCCAGGGGAAGGCTACACCTTC. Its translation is CASSRPGEGYTF.

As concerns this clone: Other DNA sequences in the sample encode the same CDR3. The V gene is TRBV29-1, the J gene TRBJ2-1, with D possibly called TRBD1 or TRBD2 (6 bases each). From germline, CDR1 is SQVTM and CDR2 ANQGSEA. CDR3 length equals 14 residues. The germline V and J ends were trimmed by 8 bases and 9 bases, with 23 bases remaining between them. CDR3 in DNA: TGCAGCACCTTTCGGGGGCTTCGTAGGGGTGAGCAGTTCTTC. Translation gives CSTFRGLRRGEQFF.

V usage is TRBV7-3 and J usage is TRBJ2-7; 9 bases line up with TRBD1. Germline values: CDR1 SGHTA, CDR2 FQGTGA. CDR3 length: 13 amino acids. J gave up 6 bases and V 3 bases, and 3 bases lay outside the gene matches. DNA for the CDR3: TGTGCCAGCAGCTTGGACAGGGGAGGCGAGCAGTACTTC. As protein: CASSLDRGGEQYF.

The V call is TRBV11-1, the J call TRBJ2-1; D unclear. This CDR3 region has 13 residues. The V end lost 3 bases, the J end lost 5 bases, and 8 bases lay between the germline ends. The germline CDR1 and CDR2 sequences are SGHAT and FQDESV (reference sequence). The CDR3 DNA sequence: TGTGCCAGCAGCTTGAACCACGACAATGAGCAGTTCTTC. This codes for CASSLNHDNEQFF.

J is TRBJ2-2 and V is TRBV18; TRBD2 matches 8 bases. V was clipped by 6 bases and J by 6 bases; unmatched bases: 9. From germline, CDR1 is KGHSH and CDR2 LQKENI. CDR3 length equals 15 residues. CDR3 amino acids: CASSAAAGEAGELFF. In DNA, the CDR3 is TGTGCCAGCTCGGCCGCAGCGGGAGAGGCCGGGGAGCTGTTTTTT.

The CDR3 coding sequence is TGCAGCGCCCGACAGATTTTAATGAACACTGAAGCTTTCTTT. Translated: CSARQILMNTEAFF. The rearrangement uses TRBV29-1 and TRBJ1-1; maybe TRBD1 (5 bases). The CDR3 totals 14 residues. The germline gives CDR1 SQVTM, CDR2 ANQGSEA. V shed 7 bases and J shed 0 bases, with 15 bases lying between them.

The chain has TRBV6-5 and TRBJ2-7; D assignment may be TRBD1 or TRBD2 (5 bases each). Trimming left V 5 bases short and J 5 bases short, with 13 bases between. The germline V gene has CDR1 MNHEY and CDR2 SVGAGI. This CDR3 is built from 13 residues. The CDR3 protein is CASSRGPGNEQYF. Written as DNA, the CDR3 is TGTGCCAGCAGTAGGGGTCCCGGGAACGAGCAGTACTTC.

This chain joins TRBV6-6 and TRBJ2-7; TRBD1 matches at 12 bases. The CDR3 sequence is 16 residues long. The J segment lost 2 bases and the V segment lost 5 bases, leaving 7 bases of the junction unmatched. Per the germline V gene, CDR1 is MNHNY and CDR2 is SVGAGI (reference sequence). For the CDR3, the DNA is TGTGCCAGCAGTCCACCGGGACAGGGGGCCCCCTACGAGCAGTACTTC. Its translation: CASSPPGQGAPYEQYF.

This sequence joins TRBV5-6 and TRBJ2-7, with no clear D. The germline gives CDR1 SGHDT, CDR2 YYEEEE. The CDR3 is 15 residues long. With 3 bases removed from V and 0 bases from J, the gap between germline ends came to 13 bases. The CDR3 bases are TGTGCCAGCAGCTACACCCCACAAGCCTCCTACGAGCAGTACTTC. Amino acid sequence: CASSYTPQASYEQYF.

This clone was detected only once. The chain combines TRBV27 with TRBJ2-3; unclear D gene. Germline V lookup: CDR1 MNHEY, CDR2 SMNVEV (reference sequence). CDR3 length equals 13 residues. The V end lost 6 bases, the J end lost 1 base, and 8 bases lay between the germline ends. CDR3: CASRRQGTDTQYF. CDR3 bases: TGTGCCAGCAGGCGGCAGGGCACAGATACGCAGTATTTT.